This TCR beta chain was recovered during a study of cytomegalovirus exposure and HLA in healthy donors. Regarding the study as a whole: About 87% or about 30% of the time was how often most TCR beta V segments were productive, according to an earlier analysis. The presence/absence work took it that sequencing depth was about the same across donors. A later analysis found most CMV-associated TCR beta chains apparently HLA-restricted.

13 Jbeta primers and 60 Vbeta primers were used for the PCR. Assay used: immunoSEQ multiplex PCR; TCRdb lists only in-frame clones, some missing. Here the sample spans about 150,000 clones, roughly 80% being singletons. As concerns this clone: Its antigen is not identified.

V was shortened by 5 bases and J by 0 bases, with 13 bases between the two germline ends. The CDR3 totals 16 residues. In germline, CDR1 is MGHRA, CDR2 YSYEKL. Sequencing was done on a sample of PBMCs. J is TRBJ2-2 and V is TRBV4-1, with D tentatively TRBD2 (6 bases). The TCR originated in a man in his forties in good health and CMV-seropositive. The CDR3 sequence is CASSAAGSANTGELFF. The CDR3 nucleotides read TGCGCCAGCAGCGCAGCCGGGAGCGCGAACACCGGGGAGCTGTTTTTT.